This TCR beta chain is from a study of T cell repertoires in cytomegalovirus infection. Study at large: A matching HLA type, together with CMV infection, was signaled by public TCR beta signatures.

General study findings and limits: There were carriers of CMV plus the relevant HLA, and cumulative public TCR beta family frequency identified them. HLA-C-restricted, CMV-specific TCR beta clonotypes were dominant ex vivo.

This CDR3 comprises 16 residues. Trimming removed 11 bases from V and 5 bases from J, with 24 bases in between. Germline V CDR1 and CDR2: MDHEN, SYDVKM. Each CDR3 protein is one row after TCRdb ran MiXCR on the reads. The sample yields around 280,000 distinct CDR3 sequences, about an eighth seen once. There are many counts of this clonotype. Its antigen is currently unknown. V is TRBV28 and J is TRBJ1-4, with D unresolved. The sequencing sample was made of PBMCs. This receptor was taken from a human donor in good health (CMV status not recorded). Some clones in this sample may be carry-over from other donors' samples. CDR3 bases: TGTGCCTGGCAAATTCCCCGGCTCCGCTACAATGAAAAACTGTTTTTT. Its protein product is CAWQIPRLRYNEKLFF.